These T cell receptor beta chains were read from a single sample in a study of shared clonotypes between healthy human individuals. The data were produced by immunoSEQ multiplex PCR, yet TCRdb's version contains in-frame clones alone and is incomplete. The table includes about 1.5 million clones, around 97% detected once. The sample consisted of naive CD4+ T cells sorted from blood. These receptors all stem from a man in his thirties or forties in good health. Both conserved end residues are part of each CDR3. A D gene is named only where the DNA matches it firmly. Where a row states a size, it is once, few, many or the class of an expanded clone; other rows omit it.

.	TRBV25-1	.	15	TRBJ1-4	TGTGCCAGCAGTGAATTATCCCCAACTGGTGAAAAACTGTTTTTT	CASSELSPTGEKLFF
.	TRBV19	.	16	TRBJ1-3	TGTGCCAGTAATGGGATATCTCAGAGCTCTGGAAACACCATATATTTT	CASNGISQSSGNTIYF
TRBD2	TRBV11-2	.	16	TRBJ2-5	TGTGCCAGCAGCTTCGGCGGGAGGTATTACCAAGAGACCCAGTACTTC	CASSFGGRYYQETQYF
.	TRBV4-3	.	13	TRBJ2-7	TGCGCCAGCAGCCAAGTAAGGGGGTACGAGCAGTACTTC	CASSQVRGYEQYF
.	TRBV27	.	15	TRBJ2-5	TGTGCCAGCAGTTTCGGACAGACGTACCAAGAGACCCAGTACTTC	CASSFGQTYQETQYF
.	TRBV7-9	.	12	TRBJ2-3	TGTGCCAGCAGTCGGATGACAGATACGCAGTATTTT	CASSRMTDTQYF
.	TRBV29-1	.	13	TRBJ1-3	TGCAGCGCCGAGGGGCAGGGAGGAAACACCATATATTTT	CSAEGQGGNTIYF
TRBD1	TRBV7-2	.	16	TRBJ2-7	TGTGCCAGCAGTCCAAGACCGGGACAGGGGACTTACGAGCAGTACTTC	CASSPRPGQGTYEQYF
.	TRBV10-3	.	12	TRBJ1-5	TGTGCCATCAGTGATACAGGGAGGCCCCAGCATTTT	CAISDTGRPQHF
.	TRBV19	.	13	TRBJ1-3	TGTGCCAGTAGTATAGACGGCGGAAACACCATATATTTT	CASSIDGGNTIYF
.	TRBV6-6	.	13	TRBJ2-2	TGTGCCAGCAGTTCGGTGAGGACCGGGGAGCTGTTTTTT	CASSSVRTGELFF
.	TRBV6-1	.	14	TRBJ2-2	TGTGCCAGCAGTGAAAGGCAGAACACCGGGGAGCTGTTTTTT	CASSERQNTGELFF
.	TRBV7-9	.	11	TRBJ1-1	TGTGCCAGCAGCCCCCTCTCTGAAGCTTTCTTT	CASSPLSEAFF
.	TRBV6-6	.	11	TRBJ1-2	TGTGCCAGCAGAATGGTATATGGCTACACCTTC	CASRMVYGYTF
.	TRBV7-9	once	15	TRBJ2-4	TGTGCCAGCAGCCCGATTTGGGAACTAAAAAACATTCAGTACTTC	CASSPIWELKNIQYF
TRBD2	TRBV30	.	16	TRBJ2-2	TGTGCCTGGAGCGATTGGGCGGGAGGGCGCACCGGGGAGCTGTTTTTT	CAWSDWAGGRTGELFF
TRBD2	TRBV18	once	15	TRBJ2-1	TGTGCCAGCTCACCCTTGGCGGGAGTGAACAATGAGCAGTTCTTC	CASSPLAGVNNEQFF
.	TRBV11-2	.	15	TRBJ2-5	TGTGCCAGCAAACTGACCTACAGTAAAGTAGAGACCCAGTACTTC	CASKLTYSKVETQYF
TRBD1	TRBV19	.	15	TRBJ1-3	TGTGCCAGTAGTATCGGGGACAGCTCTGGAAACACCATATATTTT	CASSIGDSSGNTIYF
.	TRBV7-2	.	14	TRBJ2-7	TGTGCCAGCAGCCCCGGGACGGAGCACTACGAGCAGTACTTC	CASSPGTEHYEQYF
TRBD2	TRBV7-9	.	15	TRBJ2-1	TGTGCCAGCAGCTCCAATAGCGGGGTCTACAATGAGCAGTTCTTC	CASSSNSGVYNEQFF
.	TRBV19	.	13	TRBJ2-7	TGTGCCAGTAGTGCCGGACGCTCCTACGAGCAGTACTTC	CASSAGRSYEQYF
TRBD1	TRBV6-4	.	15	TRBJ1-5	TGTGCCAGCAGAGCTGCCGCAGGGGGGGATCAGCCCCAGCATTTT	CASRAAAGGDQPQHF
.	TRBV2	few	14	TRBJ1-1	TGTGCCAGCGGCCGGGGTGGGGCCAACACTGAAGCTTTCTTT	CASGRGGANTEAFF
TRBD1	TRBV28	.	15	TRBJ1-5	TGTGCCAGCAGTCCCTCAACAGGGGAACATCAGCCCCAGCATTTT	CASSPSTGEHQPQHF
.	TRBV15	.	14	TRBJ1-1	TGTGCCACCAGCCCGGGGGGCTGGGACACTGAAGCTTTCTTT	CATSPGGWDTEAFF
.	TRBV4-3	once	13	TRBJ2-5	TGCGCCAGCAGCCAAGATAGATCGGGGACCCAGTACTTC	CASSQDRSGTQYF
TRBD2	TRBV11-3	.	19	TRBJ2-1	TGTGCCAGCAGCTCGACCGGGACTACCTTCGTGGGTGTGGACAATGAGCAGTTCTTC	CASSSTGTTFVGVDNEQFF
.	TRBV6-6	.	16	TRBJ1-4	TGTGCCAGCAGTTACGGTTCAGGTGCCCTTAATGAAAAACTGTTTTTT	CASSYGSGALNEKLFF
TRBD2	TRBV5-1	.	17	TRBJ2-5	TGCGCCAGCAGCCTGGGAGTCGCGGGAGGCCACCAAGAGACCCAGTACTTC	CASSLGVAGGHQETQYF
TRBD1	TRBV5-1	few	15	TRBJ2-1	TGCGCCAGCAGCCCAGACAAATCGACAGGGCGTGAGCAGTTCTTC	CASSPDKSTGREQFF
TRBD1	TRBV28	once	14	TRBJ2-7	TGTGCCAGCATTGGGACAGGGGTAAGCTACGAGCAGTACTTC	CASIGTGVSYEQYF
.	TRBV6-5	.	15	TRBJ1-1	TGTGCCAGCAGTTACTCAACAGGGTCCAACACTGAAGCTTTCTTT	CASSYSTGSNTEAFF
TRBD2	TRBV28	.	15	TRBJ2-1	TGTGCCAGCAACCTTAGCGGGAGGAAGAACAATGAGCAGTTCTTC	CASNLSGRKNNEQFF
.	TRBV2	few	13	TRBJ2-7	TGTGCCAGCAGTCGAGGCGAAGGTTACGAGCAGTACTTC	CASSRGEGYEQYF
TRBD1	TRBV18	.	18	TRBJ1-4	TGTGCCAGCTCACCACAGACGGGACAGGGGCGGCCTAATGAAAAACTGTTTTTT	CASSPQTGQGRPNEKLFF
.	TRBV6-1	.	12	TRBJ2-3	TGTGCCAGCAGTCGGCACACAGATACGCAGTATTTT	CASSRHTDTQYF
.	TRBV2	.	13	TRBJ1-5	TGTGCCAGCATCTCAGGGAGGGGTCAGCCCCAGCATTTT	CASISGRGQPQHF
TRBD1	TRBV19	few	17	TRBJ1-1	TGTGCCAGTAGTATATTGCACTCCGGGACAGGGAACACTGAAGCTTTCTTT	CASSILHSGTGNTEAFF
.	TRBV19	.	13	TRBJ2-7	TGTGCCAGTAGTATTTCAGGGGCCTACGAGCAGTACTTC	CASSISGAYEQYF
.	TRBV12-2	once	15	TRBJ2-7	TGTGCAAGTCGCTTACCCCTAGCGGACGACTGGGAGCAGTACTTC	CASRLPLADDWEQYF
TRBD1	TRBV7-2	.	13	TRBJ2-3	TGTGCCAGCAGCCCGGACAGGGGTGATACGCAGTATTTT	CASSPDRGDTQYF
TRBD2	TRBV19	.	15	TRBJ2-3	TGTGCCAGTAGTATACTAGCGGGAGGGCCTGGTTCGCAGTATTTT	CASSILAGGPGSQYF
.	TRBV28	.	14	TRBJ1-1	TGTGCCAGCACCTCTTGGAATATGAACACTGAAGCTTTCTTT	CASTSWNMNTEAFF
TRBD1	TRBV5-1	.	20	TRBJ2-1	TGCGCCAGCAGCCTACACAAAACCCCGGGGACAGGGGGCCCTTACAATGAGCAGTTCTTC	CASSLHKTPGTGGPYNEQFF
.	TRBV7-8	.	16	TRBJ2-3	TGTGCCAGCAGCTTAGCCGCGGGAATAAGGGTAGATACGCAGTATTTT	CASSLAAGIRVDTQYF
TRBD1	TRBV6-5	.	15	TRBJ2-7	TGTGCCAGCAGTTACTCGGGGGACAGGGGGTCCGAGCAGTACTTC	CASSYSGDRGSEQYF
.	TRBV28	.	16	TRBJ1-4	TGTGCCAGCAGTTCCACCGTGGGTACAACTAATGAAAAACTGTTTTTT	CASSSTVGTTNEKLFF
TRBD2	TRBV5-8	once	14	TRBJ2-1	TGTGCCAGCAGCTTGTTGTCTGGGGAGGGTGAGCAGTTCTTC	CASSLLSGEGEQFF
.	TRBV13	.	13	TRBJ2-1	TGTGCCAGCAGTCTCCTCGAGTACAATGAGCAGTTCTTC	CASSLLEYNEQFF
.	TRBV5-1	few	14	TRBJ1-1	TGCGCCAGCAGCCATTCTACAGGGAACACTGAAGCTTTCTTT	CASSHSTGNTEAFF
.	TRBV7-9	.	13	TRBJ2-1	TGTGCCAGCAGCTTACACAGGGAAGATGAGCAGTTCTTC	CASSLHREDEQFF
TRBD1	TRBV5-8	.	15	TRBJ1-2	TGTGCCAGCAGCTTGAATCGGGACAGGAGCTATGGCTACACCTTC	CASSLNRDRSYGYTF
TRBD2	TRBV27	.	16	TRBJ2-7	TGTGCCAGCAGTCCGCTACCCAGCGGGAGGTCCCACGAGCAGTACTTC	CASSPLPSGRSHEQYF
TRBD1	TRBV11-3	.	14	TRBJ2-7	TGTGCCAGCAGCTCGGGACAGGGCCCCTACGAGCAGTACTTC	CASSSGQGPYEQYF